The subject of this entry is one T cell receptor (beta chain). With V trimmed by 6 bases and J by 5 bases, 4 bases remained unmatched. The CDR3 loop spans 13 amino acids. Per germline, CDR1 ENHRY and CDR2 SYGVKD. This specimen belongs to a study of blood T cell repertoires in COVID-19. Whole-study context: Some COVID-19 samples were acute and others convalescent; all came from the United States, Italy and Spain.

The protocol was immunoSEQ multiplex PCR, while the TCRdb copy is restricted to in-frame clones and leaves out a portion. The sample lists about 270,000 clones, around nine tenths occurring once. Participant-given clinical history determined each cohort assignment. For recovered donors of Cohort 3, there were two negative PCRs, clearance, or symptom resolution. The genes are TRBV10-3 and TRBJ1-5; 7 positions agree with TRBD1. The sample consisted of PBMCs or T cells enriched from blood (not recorded which). The clonotype comes from a woman aged 60-75 years who had recovered from COVID-19. The CDR3 protein is CAISRDSDQPQHF. The DNA of the CDR3 is TGTGCCATCAGCCGGGACAGTGATCAGCCCCAGCATTTT.